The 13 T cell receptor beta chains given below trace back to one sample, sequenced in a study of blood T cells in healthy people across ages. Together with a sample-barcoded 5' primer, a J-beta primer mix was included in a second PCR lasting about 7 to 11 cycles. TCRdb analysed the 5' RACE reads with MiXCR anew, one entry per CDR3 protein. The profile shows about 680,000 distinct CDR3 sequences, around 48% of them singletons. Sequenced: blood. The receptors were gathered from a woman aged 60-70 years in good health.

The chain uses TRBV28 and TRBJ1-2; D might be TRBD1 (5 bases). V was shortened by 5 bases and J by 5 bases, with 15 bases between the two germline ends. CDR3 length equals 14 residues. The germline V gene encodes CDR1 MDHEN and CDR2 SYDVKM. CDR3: CASSPVGGWYGYTF. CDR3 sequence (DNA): TGTGCCAGCAGTCCCGTCGGGGGGTGGTATGGCTACACCTTC.

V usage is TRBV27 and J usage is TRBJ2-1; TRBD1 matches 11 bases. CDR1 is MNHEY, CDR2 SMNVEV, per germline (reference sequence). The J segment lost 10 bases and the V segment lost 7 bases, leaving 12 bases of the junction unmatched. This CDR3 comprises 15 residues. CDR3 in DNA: TGTGCCAGCAATACCATCGGACAGGGGGCTTACGAGCAGTTCTTC. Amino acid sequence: CASNTIGQGAYEQFF.

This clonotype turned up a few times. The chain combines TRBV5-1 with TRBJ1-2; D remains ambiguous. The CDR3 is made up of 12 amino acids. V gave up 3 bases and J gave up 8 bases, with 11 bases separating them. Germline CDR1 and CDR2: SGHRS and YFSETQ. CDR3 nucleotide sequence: TGCGCCAGCAGCTCGGGGAGCTGGGGCTACACCTTC. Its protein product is CASSSGSWGYTF.

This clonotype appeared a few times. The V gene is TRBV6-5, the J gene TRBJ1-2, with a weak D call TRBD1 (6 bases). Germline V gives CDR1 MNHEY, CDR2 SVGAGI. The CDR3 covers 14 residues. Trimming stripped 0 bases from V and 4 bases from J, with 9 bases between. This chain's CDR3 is CASSYSDRPYGYTF. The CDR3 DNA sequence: TGTGCCAGCAGTTACTCAGACAGGCCCTATGGCTACACCTTC.

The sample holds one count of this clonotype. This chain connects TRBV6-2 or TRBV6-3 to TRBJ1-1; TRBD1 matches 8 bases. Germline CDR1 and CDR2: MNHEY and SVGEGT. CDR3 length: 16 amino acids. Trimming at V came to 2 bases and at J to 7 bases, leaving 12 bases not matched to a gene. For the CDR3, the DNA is TGTGCCAGCAGTTACCGTCCGGGGCAGGGGGCTGTTGAAGCTTTCTTT. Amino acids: CASSYRPGQGAVEAFF.

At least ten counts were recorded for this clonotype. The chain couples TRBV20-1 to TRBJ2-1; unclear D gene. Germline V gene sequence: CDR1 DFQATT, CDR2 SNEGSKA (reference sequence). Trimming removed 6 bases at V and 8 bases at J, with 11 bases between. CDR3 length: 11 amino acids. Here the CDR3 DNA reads TGCAGTGCAGCTCCGACACATGAGCAGTTCTTC. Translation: CSAAPTHEQFF.

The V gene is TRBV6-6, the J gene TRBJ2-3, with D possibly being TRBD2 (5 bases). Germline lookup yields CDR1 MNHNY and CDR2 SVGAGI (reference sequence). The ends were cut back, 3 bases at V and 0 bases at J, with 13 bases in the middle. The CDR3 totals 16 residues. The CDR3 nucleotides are TGTGCCAGCAGTTATAGGCGGGTCGCTAGCACAGATACGCAGTATTTT. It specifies CASSYRRVASTDTQYF.

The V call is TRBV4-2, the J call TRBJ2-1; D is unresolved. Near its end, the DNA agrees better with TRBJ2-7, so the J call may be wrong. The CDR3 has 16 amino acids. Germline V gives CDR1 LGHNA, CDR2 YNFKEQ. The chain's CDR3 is CASSQGQTSSYNEQYF. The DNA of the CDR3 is TGTGCCAGCAGCCAAGGGCAGACCAGCTCCTACAATGAGCAGTACTTC.

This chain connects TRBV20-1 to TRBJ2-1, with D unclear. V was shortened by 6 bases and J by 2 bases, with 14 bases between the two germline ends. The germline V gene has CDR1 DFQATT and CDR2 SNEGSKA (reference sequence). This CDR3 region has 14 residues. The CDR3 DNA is TGCAGTGCCCAGAGTCCGTATACCTACAATGAGCAGTTCTTC. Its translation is CSAQSPYTYNEQFF.

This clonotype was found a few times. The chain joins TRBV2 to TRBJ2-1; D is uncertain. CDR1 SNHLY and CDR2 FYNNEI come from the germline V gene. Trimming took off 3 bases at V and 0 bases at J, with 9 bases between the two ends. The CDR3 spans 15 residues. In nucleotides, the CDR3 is TGTGCCAGCAGTGATAACAATCCCTCCTACAATGAGCAGTTCTTC. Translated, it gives CASSDNNPSYNEQFF.

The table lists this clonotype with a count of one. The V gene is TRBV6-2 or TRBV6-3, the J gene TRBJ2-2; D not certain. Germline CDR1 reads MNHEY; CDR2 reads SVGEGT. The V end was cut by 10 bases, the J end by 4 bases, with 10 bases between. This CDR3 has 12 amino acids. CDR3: CATRRATGELFF. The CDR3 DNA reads TGTGCCACCCGTCGGGCCACCGGGGAGCTGTTTTTT.

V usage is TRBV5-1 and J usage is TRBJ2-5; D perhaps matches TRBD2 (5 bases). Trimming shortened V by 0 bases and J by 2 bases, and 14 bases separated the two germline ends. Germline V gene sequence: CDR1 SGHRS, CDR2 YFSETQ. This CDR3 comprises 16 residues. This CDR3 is CASSLASGVRQETQYF. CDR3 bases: TGCGCCAGCAGCTTGGCCTCCGGGGTGAGGCAAGAGACCCAGTACTTC.

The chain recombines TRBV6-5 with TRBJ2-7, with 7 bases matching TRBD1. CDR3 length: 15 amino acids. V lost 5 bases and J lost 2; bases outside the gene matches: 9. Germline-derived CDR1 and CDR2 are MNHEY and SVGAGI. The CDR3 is CASSANRGKPYEQYF. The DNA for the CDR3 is TGTGCCAGCAGTGCGAACAGGGGAAAGCCCTACGAGCAGTACTTC.